This T cell receptor (beta chain) was observed in a study of vaccination effects on CD4 cells after COVID-19. Study information: Samples gathered post-vaccine arrived a median of 72 days past the second dose. Wells each received around 2.1 million PBMC, cultured with 10 IU/ml IL-2 and about 9 ug/ml peptides. Study-wide results and limits: In the late period after vaccination, infection- and vaccine-induced clones contracted markedly.

Sequencing was performed with immunoSEQ multiplex PCR; in TCRdb, only in-frame clones are kept and a portion is missing. The sample includes some 60,000 clones, approximately 80% seen only once; the top ten take more than 3.5%. As regards this clone: Its antigen is unidentified.

When roughly eleven days of culture had elapsed, CD4+ T cells were isolated. Everyone in the study got two shots of either the BNT162b2 or mRNA-1273 vaccine. Vaccinated participants had no history of SARS-CoV-2 infection and tested negative for nucleocapsid antibodies. Germline CDR1 and CDR2: SEHNR and FQNEAQ (reference sequence). The CDR3 has 15 residues. The germline V and J ends were trimmed by 3 bases and 0 bases, with 9 bases remaining between them. Sequenced material: CD4+ T cells from PBMCs cultured without peptide, taken after COVID-19 vaccination. The clonotype comes from a human donor who received a COVID-19 vaccine. The rearrangement links TRBV7-9 to TRBJ2-1; D gene uncertain. The chain's CDR3 is CASSFARRSYNEQFF. CDR3 sequence (DNA): TGTGCCAGCAGCTTTGCGAGACGCTCCTACAATGAGCAGTTCTTC.